This T cell receptor beta chain comes out of a study of T-cell memory formation after mild COVID-19. Study conclusions and caveats: A subset of responding clones appeared in pre-infection memory, suggesting cross-reactive memory joined.

In the case of this clonotype: Antigen: not known. Likely a read error: the CDR3 ends without its conserved phenylalanine or tryptophan.

This CDR3 comprises 13 residues. V was clipped by 1 base and J by 7 bases; unmatched bases: 3. Germline V gives CDR1 DFQATT, CDR2 SNEGSKA (reference sequence). From the 5' RACE reads, TCRdb called clonotypes with MiXCR, one entry per CDR3 protein. The table includes roughly 610,000 distinct CDR3 sequences, roughly 17% detected once. Sequenced input: PBMCs or a T cell subset sorted from them (not recorded which). The chain is built from TRBV20-1 and TRBJ2-1, with 8 bases identical to TRBD2. The source is an adult woman who had mild COVID-19 (a few samples of this study predate the infection). Cell type and time point are not known. As DNA, the CDR3 is TGCAGTGCTAGAGTAGCGGGACTGAATGAGCAGTTCTCC. Its protein is CSARVAGLNEQFS.